These T cell receptor beta chains were read from a single sample in a study of blood T cell repertoires in COVID-19. Sequencing was performed with immunoSEQ multiplex PCR; in TCRdb, only in-frame clones are kept and a portion is missing. The sample comprises approximately 260,000 clones, over 75% of which are singletons, and around 9.1% rests with the top ten. Sample: peripheral blood. The receptors stem from a human donor in a cohort sampled during active COVID-19. Each CDR3 is given with its conserved first and last residue.

j_call: TRBJ2-7; v_call: TRBV7-6; cdr3_aa: CASSLAGAYEQYF
j_call: TRBJ2-3; v_call: TRBV7-2; cdr3_aa: CASSLQAQLTDTQYF
j_call: TRBJ2-5; v_call: TRBV4-2; cdr3_aa: CASSQDPAGGLGGRETQYF
j_call: TRBJ2-3; v_call: TRBV2; cdr3_aa: CASRTGTSPTDTQYF
j_call: TRBJ2-3; v_call: TRBV27; cdr3_aa: CATRGTGFTDTQYF
j_call: TRBJ2-7; v_call: TRBV6-6; cdr3_aa: CASSYSAGASYEQYF
j_call: TRBJ2-2; v_call: TRBV4-2; cdr3_aa: CASSQPGLAGGTGELFF
j_call: TRBJ2-3; v_call: TRBV3-1/TRBV3-2; cdr3_aa: CASSQGESSGLTGDTQYF
j_call: TRBJ2-7; v_call: TRBV14; cdr3_aa: CASSHSDSYEQYF
j_call: TRBJ1-4; v_call: TRBV18; cdr3_aa: CASSPSNEKLFF
j_call: TRBJ1-6; v_call: TRBV10-2; cdr3_aa: CASGKDRGNSPLHF
j_call: TRBJ2-4; v_call: TRBV3-1/TRBV3-2; cdr3_aa: CASSPSRLGIAKNIQYF
j_call: TRBJ2-2; v_call: TRBV14; cdr3_aa: CASSPRDRGPSGELFF
j_call: TRBJ1-6; v_call: TRBV7-2; cdr3_aa: CASSILTGTVNSPLHF
j_call: TRBJ1-1; v_call: TRBV2; cdr3_aa: CASNKEGRGTEAFF
j_call: TRBJ2-7; v_call: TRBV7-5; cdr3_aa: CARSLVRGEVPYEQYF
j_call: TRBJ1-5; v_call: TRBV7-8; cdr3_aa: CASSPQGQGANQPQHF
j_call: TRBJ1-4; v_call: TRBV7-9; cdr3_aa: CASSPTGRSNEKLFF
j_call: TRBJ2-4; v_call: TRBV7-8; cdr3_aa: CASSLALAGGRSIQYF
j_call: TRBJ1-2; v_call: TRBV27; cdr3_aa: CASRTGSYGYTF
j_call: TRBJ1-1; v_call: TRBV6-5; cdr3_aa: CASRRTVMNTEAFF
j_call: TRBJ2-7; v_call: TRBV19; cdr3_aa: CASSATSGALYEQYF